The rows below give T cell receptor beta chains drawn from one sample of a study of PD-L1 blockade in urothelial cancer. The protocol was immunoSEQ multiplex PCR, while the TCRdb copy is restricted to in-frame clones and leaves out a portion. The sample holds 30,000 to 40,000 clones, roughly a third seen once. This material consisted of tumor tissue, taken before atezolizumab (anti-PD-L1) treatment. These receptors came from a man between 60 and 75 years old with urothelial cancer. CDR3s include the opening cysteine and the closing phenylalanine or tryptophan. A D gene is named only where the DNA matches it firmly. Size is stated for part of the rows, as once, few or many counts, or as a class when the clone is expanded.

j_call: TRBJ1-2
v_call: TRBV19
clone_size: NA
d_call: NA
cdr3_aa: CASSPSLGLHYDYTF
cdr3_nt: TGTGCCAGTAGCCCATCCCTGGGGCTGCACTATGACTACACCTTC

j_call: TRBJ1-4
v_call: TRBV1
clone_size: many
d_call: NA
cdr3_aa: CASSQERGGAEKLFF
cdr3_nt: TGCGCCAGCAGCCAAGAGCGGGGAGGGGCTGAAAAACTGTTTTTT

j_call: TRBJ2-2
v_call: TRBV11-3
clone_size: NA
d_call: TRBD1
cdr3_aa: CASSYTGGPLNTGELFF
cdr3_nt: TGTGCCAGCAGCTACACAGGGGGCCCCCTGAACACCGGGGAGCTGTTTTTT

j_call: TRBJ1-2
v_call: TRBV11-3
clone_size: NA
d_call: TRBD1
cdr3_aa: CASSTDRGANYGYTF
cdr3_nt: TGTGCCAGCAGCACGGACAGGGGAGCTAACTATGGCTACACCTTC

j_call: TRBJ2-7
v_call: TRBV2
clone_size: few
d_call: NA
cdr3_aa: CASSEGAAENIEGEQYF
cdr3_nt: TGTGCCAGCAGTGAAGGCGCAGCGGAGAATATTGAAGGCGAGCAGTACTTC

j_call: TRBJ2-7
v_call: TRBV9
clone_size: few
d_call: TRBD1
cdr3_aa: CASSVGTGHEQYF
cdr3_nt: TGTGCCAGCAGCGTAGGGACAGGCCACGAGCAGTACTTC

j_call: TRBJ1-2
v_call: TRBV19
clone_size: NA
d_call: NA
cdr3_aa: CASSMSGGINYGYTF
cdr3_nt: TGTGCCAGTAGTATGTCAGGTGGTATAAACTATGGCTACACCTTC

j_call: TRBJ2-7
v_call: TRBV9
clone_size: NA
d_call: NA
cdr3_aa: CASSVGGAEPAYEQYF
cdr3_nt: TGTGCCAGCAGCGTAGGGGGCGCCGAACCAGCCTACGAGCAGTACTTC

j_call: TRBJ2-1
v_call: TRBV6-8
clone_size: few
d_call: TRBD2
cdr3_aa: CASSTPQGMRLAGGGNEQFF
cdr3_nt: TGTGCCAGCAGTACCCCACAGGGAATGAGACTAGCGGGAGGTGGTAATGAGCAGTTCTTC

j_call: TRBJ2-5
v_call: TRBV18
clone_size: NA
d_call: NA
cdr3_aa: CASSPRQPQETQYF
cdr3_nt: TGTGCCAGCTCACCACGCCAACCCCAAGAGACCCAGTACTTC

j_call: TRBJ2-2
v_call: TRBV11-3
clone_size: many
d_call: NA
cdr3_aa: CASSPAAGATGGELFF
cdr3_nt: TGTGCCAGCAGCCCAGCCGCGGGGGCCACGGGCGGGGAGCTGTTTTTT

j_call: TRBJ2-1
v_call: TRBV2
clone_size: NA
d_call: TRBD2
cdr3_aa: CASSIRLAVGNEQFF
cdr3_nt: TGTGCCAGCAGCATCCGACTAGCGGTAGGCAATGAGCAGTTCTTC

j_call: TRBJ2-7
v_call: TRBV5-1
clone_size: NA
d_call: TRBD1
cdr3_aa: CASSISGTDYEQYF
cdr3_nt: TGCGCCAGCAGCATATCCGGGACAGACTACGAGCAGTACTTC

j_call: TRBJ1-1
v_call: TRBV11-3
clone_size: NA
d_call: TRBD1
cdr3_aa: CASSPGQGTLWNTEAFF
cdr3_nt: TGTGCCAGCAGCCCCGGACAGGGGACTCTGTGGAACACTGAAGCTTTCTTT

j_call: TRBJ2-7
v_call: TRBV28
clone_size: few
d_call: NA
cdr3_aa: CASSQVESRLYEQYF
cdr3_nt: TGTGCCAGCAGCCAAGTGGAGTCCAGGCTTTACGAGCAGTACTTC

j_call: TRBJ1-1
v_call: TRBV14
clone_size: medium-sized
d_call: NA
cdr3_aa: CASSLGGVGRSTFF
cdr3_nt: TGTGCCAGCAGCCTTGGGGGGGTCGGTCGATCGACTTTCTTT

j_call: TRBJ1-1
v_call: TRBV5-1
clone_size: few
d_call: TRBD1
cdr3_aa: CASSRGQGGGGDTEAFF
cdr3_nt: TGCGCCAGCAGCCGCGGACAGGGCGGTGGTGGGGACACTGAAGCTTTCTTT

j_call: TRBJ2-1
v_call: TRBV30
clone_size: few
d_call: NA
cdr3_aa: CAWSYLGGGAVNEQFF
cdr3_nt: TGTGCCTGGAGTTACCTAGGAGGGGGGGCGGTGAATGAGCAGTTCTTC

j_call: TRBJ1-6
v_call: TRBV11-3
clone_size: many
d_call: NA
cdr3_aa: CASSLSGGHSPLHF
cdr3_nt: TGTGCCAGCAGCCTCTCCGGGGGCCATTCACCCCTCCACTTT

j_call: TRBJ1-3
v_call: TRBV6-8
clone_size: few
d_call: TRBD1
cdr3_aa: CASSYSSQPGTGGNTIYF
cdr3_nt: TGTGCCAGCAGTTACTCGAGTCAGCCCGGGACAGGAGGAAACACCATATATTTT

j_call: TRBJ1-1
v_call: TRBV25-1
clone_size: NA
d_call: NA
cdr3_aa: CASTPTPNTEAFF
cdr3_nt: TGTGCCAGCACCCCAACCCCGAACACTGAAGCTTTCTTT

j_call: TRBJ2-2
v_call: TRBV6-4
clone_size: few
d_call: NA
cdr3_aa: CASIPPYTGELFF
cdr3_nt: TGTGCCAGCATCCCCCCCTACACCGGGGAGCTGTTTTTT

j_call: TRBJ1-5
v_call: TRBV9
clone_size: few
d_call: NA
cdr3_aa: CASSPSVLYQPQHF
cdr3_nt: TGTGCCAGCAGCCCCTCCGTCCTTTATCAGCCCCAGCATTTT

j_call: TRBJ1-1
v_call: TRBV23-1
clone_size: few
d_call: NA
cdr3_aa: CASSFGLLNTEAFF
cdr3_nt: TGCGCCAGCAGCTTTGGACTGCTGAACACTGAAGCTTTCTTT

j_call: TRBJ1-2
v_call: TRBV4-1
clone_size: NA
d_call: NA
cdr3_aa: CASSQDPASRQGYTF
cdr3_nt: TGCGCCAGCAGCCAAGATCCGGCCTCAAGGCAAGGCTACACCTTC

j_call: TRBJ2-2
v_call: TRBV14
clone_size: NA
d_call: TRBD2
cdr3_aa: CASSHSGRATGGELFF
cdr3_nt: TGTGCCAGCAGCCATAGCGGGAGGGCCACTGGCGGGGAGCTGTTTTTT

j_call: TRBJ1-2
v_call: TRBV1
clone_size: few
d_call: NA
cdr3_aa: CASSHTTDRSSYGYTF
cdr3_nt: TGCGCCAGCAGCCATACGACTGACAGAAGCTCCTATGGCTACACCTTC

j_call: TRBJ2-4
v_call: TRBV5-1
clone_size: few
d_call: TRBD2
cdr3_aa: CASSLGTSESNIQYF
cdr3_nt: TGCGCCAGCAGCTTGGGGACTAGCGAATCAAACATTCAGTACTTC

j_call: TRBJ2-7
v_call: TRBV30
clone_size: few
d_call: TRBD1
cdr3_aa: CAWRVSGTGPEQYF
cdr3_nt: TGTGCCTGGAGGGTTTCCGGGACAGGGCCCGAGCAGTACTTC

j_call: TRBJ2-4
v_call: TRBV2
clone_size: few
d_call: NA
cdr3_aa: CASSEGLVNIQYF
cdr3_nt: TGTGCCAGCAGCGAAGGGTTAGTTAACATTCAGTACTTC

j_call: TRBJ2-5
v_call: TRBV11-3
clone_size: few
d_call: TRBD2
cdr3_aa: CASSPGLAGRGTQETQYF
cdr3_nt: TGTGCCAGCAGTCCCGGACTAGCGGGACGAGGGACCCAAGAGACCCAGTACTTC

j_call: TRBJ1-3
v_call: TRBV6-8
clone_size: NA
d_call: NA
cdr3_aa: CASMPPGAAGNTIYF
cdr3_nt: TGTGCCAGCATGCCGCCGGGGGCGGCTGGAAACACCATATATTTT

j_call: TRBJ2-7
v_call: TRBV9
clone_size: few
d_call: NA
cdr3_aa: CASSVVAVTYEQYF
cdr3_nt: TGTGCCAGCAGCGTAGTCGCGGTAACCTACGAGCAGTACTTC

j_call: TRBJ2-2
v_call: TRBV29-1
clone_size: NA
d_call: TRBD2
cdr3_aa: CSVGVYGGATGELFF
cdr3_nt: TGCAGCGTTGGAGTGTACGGGGGGGCCACCGGGGAGCTGTTTTTT

j_call: TRBJ1-2
v_call: TRBV9
clone_size: NA
d_call: TRBD1
cdr3_aa: CASSVGQGLNYGYTF
cdr3_nt: TGTGCCAGCAGCGTCGGACAGGGGCTCAACTATGGCTACACCTTC

j_call: TRBJ2-1
v_call: TRBV30
clone_size: NA
d_call: TRBD2
cdr3_aa: CAWSVAGGPYEQFF
cdr3_nt: TGTGCCTGGAGTGTTGCGGGGGGGCCTTATGAGCAGTTCTTC

j_call: TRBJ1-2
v_call: TRBV18
clone_size: NA
d_call: NA
cdr3_aa: CASSPRQANYGYTF
cdr3_nt: TGTGCCAGCTCACCACGGCAGGCTAACTATGGCTACACCTTC

j_call: TRBJ1-2
v_call: TRBV19
clone_size: NA
d_call: NA
cdr3_aa: CASKTGTHLNYGYTF
cdr3_nt: TGTGCCAGTAAAACCGGGACACACCTTAACTATGGCTACACCTTC

j_call: TRBJ2-5
v_call: TRBV18
clone_size: NA
d_call: NA
cdr3_aa: CASSPSVGKGETQYF
cdr3_nt: TGTGCCAGCTCACCGTCTGTGGGTAAAGGGGAGACCCAGTACTTC

j_call: TRBJ1-5
v_call: TRBV11-3
clone_size: NA
d_call: TRBD1
cdr3_aa: CASSLPGQSQPQHF
cdr3_nt: TGTGCCAGCAGCTTACCGGGACAGAGTCAGCCCCAGCATTTT

j_call: TRBJ2-1
v_call: TRBV28
clone_size: once
d_call: NA
cdr3_aa: CASSLGGSVGNEQFF
cdr3_nt: TGTGCCAGCAGTTTAGGAGGGTCGGTAGGCAATGAGCAGTTCTTC

j_call: TRBJ2-3
v_call: TRBV2
clone_size: few
d_call: TRBD2
cdr3_aa: CASSTTSGSLTDTQYF
cdr3_nt: TGTGCCAGCAGTACGACTAGCGGGAGTTTGACAGATACGCAGTATTTT

j_call: TRBJ2-3
v_call: TRBV28
clone_size: NA
d_call: TRBD1
cdr3_aa: CASSSTRTGSRTSRPDTQYF
cdr3_nt: TGTGCCAGCAGTTCAACGCGGACAGGGTCTAGGACCTCCCGCCCGGATACGCAGTATTTT

j_call: TRBJ2-2
v_call: TRBV30
clone_size: many
d_call: TRBD2
cdr3_aa: CAWRVGGSGELFF
cdr3_nt: TGTGCCTGGCGGGTGGGGGGGTCCGGGGAGCTGTTTTTT

j_call: TRBJ2-7
v_call: TRBV7-6
clone_size: NA
d_call: TRBD2
cdr3_aa: CASSLSSGGRSYEQYF
cdr3_nt: TGTGCCAGCAGCTTGTCCAGCGGGGGACGATCCTACGAGCAGTACTTC

j_call: TRBJ2-6
v_call: TRBV28
clone_size: NA
d_call: NA
cdr3_aa: CASSSIANSGANVLTF
cdr3_nt: TGTGCCAGCAGTTCGATAGCGAACTCTGGGGCCAACGTCCTGACTTTC

j_call: TRBJ2-3
v_call: TRBV5-1
clone_size: NA
d_call: NA
cdr3_aa: CASSLGSETDTQYF
cdr3_nt: TGCGCCAGCAGCTTGGGATCCGAAACAGATACGCAGTATTTT

j_call: TRBJ2-6
v_call: TRBV5-1
clone_size: NA
d_call: NA
cdr3_aa: CASSLAGTGESGANVLTF
cdr3_nt: TGCGCCAGCAGCTTGGCCGGGACGGGGGAATCGGGGGCCAACGTCCTGACTTTC

j_call: TRBJ1-5
v_call: TRBV19
clone_size: NA
d_call: NA
cdr3_aa: CASSIVMGNQPQHF
cdr3_nt: TGTGCCAGTAGTATAGTAATGGGCAATCAGCCCCAGCATTTT

j_call: TRBJ2-7
v_call: TRBV5-1
clone_size: NA
d_call: TRBD1
cdr3_aa: CASSVDRGRVYEQYF
cdr3_nt: TGCGCCAGCAGCGTGGACAGGGGGCGCGTCTACGAGCAGTACTTC

j_call: TRBJ1-1
v_call: TRBV14
clone_size: NA
d_call: NA
cdr3_aa: CASSQGVRAEAFF
cdr3_nt: TGTGCCAGCAGCCAAGGCGTCAGGGCTGAAGCTTTCTTT

j_call: TRBJ1-5
v_call: TRBV6-8
clone_size: few
d_call: NA
cdr3_aa: CASSYSYRENQPQHF
cdr3_nt: TGTGCCAGCAGTTACTCCTACAGGGAAAACCAGCCCCAGCATTTT